Presented here are 29 T cell receptor beta chains from one specimen sequenced in a study of blood T cell repertoires in COVID-19. Assay used: immunoSEQ multiplex PCR; TCRdb lists only in-frame clones, some missing. The sample holds over 75,000 clones, 78% seen once. The specimen was peripheral blood. The receptor source for this set is a human donor in a cohort sampled during active COVID-19.

This chain's CDR3 is CASSYEGQGPVSGYTF. CDR3 in DNA: TGTGCCAGCAGTTACGAGGGACAGGGCCCGGTGAGTGGCTACACCTTC. This rearrangement joins TRBV6-6 to TRBJ1-2; 9 bases align to TRBD1. Germline CDR1 MNHNY, CDR2 SVGAGI (reference sequence). This CDR3 spans 16 amino acids. The V segment lost 2 bases and the J segment 7 bases; nucleotides outside the gene matches: 11.

The gene calls are TRBV7-9 and TRBJ1-2; TRBD1 aligns across 7 bases. The length of the CDR3 is 14 residues. Germline CDR1 and CDR2: SEHNR and FQNEAQ (reference sequence). The V and J ends lost 5 bases and 3 bases, in that order; junction bases with no gene match: 6. The CDR3 coding sequence is TGTGCCAGCAGCGCCTCCGGGACAGACTATGGCTACACCTTC. Translated: CASSASGTDYGYTF.

CDR3 sequence reads: CASRPNSGMANIQYF. The CDR3 bases are TGTGCCAGCAGACCGAACAGCGGGATGGCGAACATTCAGTACTTC. The chain links TRBV27 to TRBJ2-4; 7 bases agree with TRBD2. J gave up 7 bases and V 6 bases, and 12 bases lay outside the gene matches. The CDR3 spans 15 residues. Looked up from germline, CDR1 is MNHEY and CDR2 is SMNVEV (reference sequence).

CDR3 sequence: CASSIHNTNYGYTF. The CDR3 DNA follows: TGTGCCAGTAGTATCCACAATACTAACTATGGCTACACCTTC. V gene TRBV19 combines with J gene TRBJ1-2, with D hard to call. There are 14 residues in the CDR3. The V gene lost 3 bases and the J gene lost 0 bases, with 8 bases spanning the gap. CDR1 is LNHDA, CDR2 SQIVND, per germline (reference sequence).

The V and J genes are TRBV4-3 and TRBJ2-5; maybe TRBD2 (5 bases). In germline, CDR1 is LGHNA, CDR2 YSLEER. With 1 base removed from V and 2 bases from J, the gap between germline ends came to 11 bases. This CDR3 has 15 residues. The CDR3 bases are TGCGCCAGCAGCCAAGGGTCTAGAGGGCAAGAGACCCAGTACTTC. Its translation is CASSQGSRGQETQYF.

V gene TRBV10-2 combines with J gene TRBJ2-1; D gene uncertain. Trimming removed 4 bases from V and 10 bases from J, with 11 bases in between. CDR1 and CDR2 from the germline V gene are WSHSY and SAAADI. The CDR3 spans 12 residues. The CDR3, as DNA: TGCGCCAGCAGTGGACCGCTCGGGGAGCAGTTCTTC. This translates into CASSGPLGEQFF.

The chain links TRBV5-4 to TRBJ2-7; D is unclear. Trimming pared 4 bases from V and 1 base from J, leaving 9 bases between. Germline V gene lookup returns CDR1 SGHNT and CDR2 YYREEE (reference sequence). The CDR3 is 13 residues long. The CDR3: CASSPVGSYEQYV. The DNA of the CDR3 is TGTGCCAGCAGCCCCGTCGGTTCCTACGAGCAGTACGTC.

The chain links TRBV7-2 to TRBJ2-3; 9 bases map to TRBD2. V gave up 5 bases and J gave up 5 bases; unmatched junction bases: 11. Germline values: CDR1 SGHTA, CDR2 FQGNSA. This CDR3 has 16 residues. The DNA of the CDR3 is TGTGCCAGCAGCCCCTTCGCGGCGGGAGGGAGAGATACGCAGTATTTT. Protein: CASSPFAAGGRDTQYF.

The V call is TRBV7-2, the J call TRBJ2-3; a weak D match, TRBD1 (6 bases). Per the germline V gene, CDR1 is SGHTA and CDR2 is FQGNSA. Trimming removed 4 bases from V and 0 bases from J, with 11 bases in between. The CDR3 extends over 15 amino acids. The CDR3 nucleotides are TGTGCCAGCAGCTCGGGACATTCAAGCACAGATACGCAGTATTTT. Protein product: CASSSGHSSTDTQYF.

The chain has TRBV9 and TRBJ2-1; maybe TRBD1 (6 bases). The length of the CDR3 is 15 residues. V was shortened by 3 bases and J by 10 bases, with 20 bases between the two germline ends. CDR1 is SGDLS, CDR2 YYNGEE, per germline. The CDR3 protein is CASSGGQSGSREQFF. In DNA, the CDR3 is TGTGCCAGCAGCGGAGGACAGTCGGGGTCCCGGGAGCAGTTCTTC.

V and J are TRBV10-2 and TRBJ1-3, with D unclear. Germline V lookup: CDR1 WSHSY, CDR2 SAAADI. The CDR3 spans 15 residues. The V gene lost 9 bases and the J gene lost 3 bases, with 18 bases spanning the gap. CDR3 region: CASPSGIELGNTIYF. The CDR3 nucleotides read TGCGCCAGTCCTTCCGGGATCGAGCTTGGAAACACCATATATTTT.

The V call is TRBV4-2, the J call TRBJ1-5, with 8 bases matching TRBD1. The CDR3 extends over 17 amino acids. With V trimmed by 0 bases and J by 2 bases, 6 bases remained unmatched. CDR1 is LGHNA and CDR2 is YNFKEQ in the germline V gene. CDR3 residues: CASSQDLAGQGNQPQHF. The CDR3 bases are TGTGCCAGCAGCCAAGATCTTGCGGGACAGGGCAATCAGCCCCAGCATTTT.

V usage is TRBV7-9 and J usage is TRBJ1-2; D gene unclear. The CDR3 sequence is 12 residues long. V lost 11 bases and J lost 3, with 13 bases in between. In germline, CDR1 is SEHNR, CDR2 FQNEAQ (reference sequence). CDR3 in amino acids: CAGLDLDYGYTF. CDR3 DNA: TGTGCCGGACTGGACTTGGACTATGGCTACACCTTC.

The chain combines TRBV3-1 (or the pseudogene TRBV3-2) with TRBJ2-5, with D uncertain. This CDR3 has 14 amino acids. CDR1 and CDR2 (germline): LGHDT, YNNKEL (reference sequence). Trimming removed 2 bases from V and 2 bases from J, with 9 bases in between. The CDR3 reads CASSQPADQETQYF. In nucleotides, the CDR3 is TGTGCCAGCAGCCAACCTGCAGATCAAGAGACCCAGTACTTC.

Note on this clone: In the same sample, other DNA sequences code for this CDR3. The CDR3, as DNA: TGTGCCAGCAGTTACCGCGGATATGGCTACACCTTC. It translates to CASSYRGYGYTF. This chain uses TRBV28 with TRBJ1-2; D is ambiguous. Germline V gene sequence: CDR1 MDHEN, CDR2 SYDVKM. The V and J ends lost 4 bases and 5 bases respectively, with 8 bases between them. This CDR3 comprises 12 residues.

The gene calls are TRBV4-1 and TRBJ2-5; 12 nucleotides line up with TRBD2. Trimming cost V 4 bases and J 5 bases; bases outside gene matches: 11. CDR1 and CDR2 (germline): MGHRA, YSYEKL. This CDR3 comprises 17 residues. The CDR3 here is CASSLGGWTSGDETQYF. The CDR3 coding sequence is TGCGCCAGCAGCCTTGGGGGGTGGACTAGCGGGGACGAGACCCAGTACTTC.

The sample holds many counts of this clone. The chain carries TRBV2 and TRBJ2-1; possible D gene TRBD1, 6 bases. CDR1 and CDR2 from the germline V gene are SNHLY and FYNNEI. The CDR3 has 15 amino acids. V shed 3 bases and J shed 4 bases, with 13 bases lying between them. The CDR3 DNA is TGTGCCAGCAGTGATACAGGGAGCAAATACAATGAGCAGTTCTTC. Translating gives CASSDTGSKYNEQFF.

A few counts support this clone. The chain is built from TRBV11-3 and TRBJ1-2, with 7 bases identical to TRBD1. The junction had 15 bases not matched to a gene; V was cut back by 4 bases and J by 7 bases. Germline values: CDR1 SGHNT, CDR2 YENEEA. CDR3 length: 16 residues. CDR3 bases: TGTGCCAGCAGCTCCCGAGCAGGGGGGCGAAGGTTTGGCTACACCTTC. As protein: CASSSRAGGRRFGYTF.

This clone was seen a single time. The sample carries other DNA sequences with the same CDR3. The genes are TRBV7-2 and TRBJ1-6; D ambiguous. V lost 2 bases and J 0 bases, leaving 11 bases between the germline ends. The CDR3 extends over 17 amino acids. In germline, CDR1 is SGHTA, CDR2 FQGNSA. The CDR3 loop reads CASSLFSGSSYNSPLHF. CDR3 DNA sequence: TGTGCCAGCAGCTTATTTAGCGGTAGCTCCTATAATTCACCCCTCCACTTT.

This chain joins TRBV7-3 and TRBJ2-5; D may be TRBD1 (5 bases). Germline V CDR1 and CDR2: SGHTA, FQGTGA. The CDR3 is made up of 13 amino acids. Trimming pared 5 bases from V and 2 bases from J, leaving 9 bases between. CDR3 sequence reads: CASSRQPQETQYF. The CDR3 nucleotides are TGTGCCAGCAGCCGACAGCCTCAAGAGACCCAGTACTTC.

This chain's CDR3 is CASGTGTSGYNEQFF. In DNA, the CDR3 is TGTGCCAGCGGAACCGGGACTAGCGGATACAATGAGCAGTTCTTC. V is TRBV6-4 and J is TRBJ2-1; 11 bases agree with TRBD2. The CDR3 contains 15 residues. V lost 8 bases to trimming and J lost 4 bases; unmatched junction nucleotides: 7. From germline, CDR1 is MRHNA and CDR2 SNTAGT.

This chain connects TRBV18 to TRBJ1-3, with D possibly matching TRBD1 (5 bases). The CDR3 totals 17 residues. The V end lost 3 bases, the J end lost 0 bases, and 15 bases lay between the germline ends. CDR1 KGHSH and CDR2 LQKENI come from the germline V gene. The CDR3 bases are TGTGCCAGCTCACCGCGACAGTCCAGATCCTCTGGAAACACCATATATTTT. Translating it yields CASSPRQSRSSGNTIYF.

The CDR3, as DNA: TGTGCCAGCAGTGCTCAGGGTCCTACTAACTATGGCTACACCTTC. Encoded protein: CASSAQGPTNYGYTF. The genes are TRBV5-6 and TRBJ1-2; weak D call: TRBD1 (5 bases). The CDR3 sequence is 15 residues long. The V gene's germline CDR1 is SGHDT and CDR2 YYEEEE. Trimming removed 5 bases at V and 0 bases at J, with 14 bases between.

This clone showed up just a few times. This chain uses TRBV19 with TRBJ1-6, with D perhaps matching TRBD1 (5 bases). The length of the CDR3 is 17 residues. Germline CDR1 and CDR2: LNHDA and SQIVND (reference sequence). V was clipped by 6 bases and J by 2 bases, with 17 bases between them. CDR3 nucleotide sequence: TGTGCCAGTAGGAAACAGGCTCCAGGTCCCTATAATTCACCCCTCCACTTT. The encoded protein is CASRKQAPGPYNSPLHF.

This chain links TRBV19 with TRBJ1-6; 7 positions agree with TRBD1. The length of the CDR3 is 14 residues. V gave up 6 bases and J gave up 9 bases; unmatched junction bases: 8. CDR1 is LNHDA and CDR2 is SQIVND in the germline V gene (reference sequence). The CDR3 sequence is CASSLTGSGSPLHF. The CDR3 coding sequence is TGTGCCAGTAGCTTGACAGGGTCCGGTTCACCCCTCCACTTT.

The chain employs TRBV19 and TRBJ1-5; 8 bases line up with TRBD1. Germline CDR1 LNHDA, CDR2 SQIVND (reference sequence). V shed 11 bases, J shed 4 bases, and the junction held 10 bases outside the gene matches. The CDR3 runs 14 residues. CDR3 nucleotides: TGTGCCGCCCTGGGCGGGACAGGAAATCAGCCCCAGCATTTT. The encoded protein is CAALGGTGNQPQHF.

This clone appeared a single time. The genes are TRBV6-6 and TRBJ1-5; D is unresolved. V lost 6 bases and J lost 0, with 12 bases in between. Germline V gene sequence: CDR1 MNHNY, CDR2 SVGAGI (reference sequence). The CDR3 has 15 amino acids. CDR3 in amino acids: CASSDARYSNQPQHF. CDR3 nucleotides: TGTGCCAGCAGCGACGCCAGGTATAGCAATCAGCCCCAGCATTTT.

This clone was counted ten times or more. This chain connects TRBV4-1 to TRBJ2-3; weak D call: TRBD1 (6 bases). With 0 bases removed from V and 4 bases from J, the gap between germline ends came to 14 bases. The CDR3 is made up of 16 amino acids. CDR1 is MGHRA and CDR2 is YSYEKL in the germline V gene. The CDR3 is CASSQERGRGADTQYF. The CDR3 DNA reads as TGCGCCAGCAGCCAAGAGAGGGGCAGGGGCGCAGATACGCAGTATTTT.

CDR3 sequence: CAWSVTRTHEQFF. The CDR3 DNA reads as TGTGCCTGGAGTGTAACCAGGACTCATGAGCAGTTCTTC. The chain recombines TRBV30 with TRBJ2-1, with D perhaps matching TRBD2 (5 bases). CDR1 GTSNPN and CDR2 SVGIG come from the germline V gene (reference sequence). This CDR3 has 13 residues. Trimming removed 0 bases at V and 8 bases at J, with 11 bases between.